This T cell receptor (beta chain) originates from a study of response to subunit inactivated influenza vaccine. The study's findings and limits: T cells newly recruited by each seasonal influenza vaccination are few, the authors suggested.

TCRdb re-derived calls from the RT-PCR reads in MiXCR, one entry per CDR3 protein. The data hold some 520,000 distinct CDR3 sequences, with 16% observed a single time. The sample holds a few counts of this clonotype. Its cognate antigen is unknown. Trimming cost V 2 bases and J 3 bases, with 14 bases left between them. This CDR3 comprises 16 residues. CDR1 and CDR2 (germline): MGHRA, YSYEKL. Sample: CD4+ T cells sorted from PBMCs, taken less than 30 months after vaccination. The chain is built from TRBV4-1 and TRBJ2-1; weak D call: TRBD1 (5 bases). This receptor was taken from a man between 50 and 69 years old who received an inactivated influenza vaccine. The DNA of the CDR3 is TGCGCCAGCAGCCAAAGGGCAGGGATAAACTACAATGAGCAGTTCTTC. Encoded protein: CASSQRAGINYNEQFF.